The 15 T cell receptor beta chains reported below all come from one sample, sequenced in a study of blood T cell repertoires in COVID-19. Using immunoSEQ multiplex PCR, the repertoire was profiled, and TCRdb retains in-frame clones only, with some absent. The profile shows roughly 360,000 clones, more than 70% of them singletons. The sequencing input was PBMCs or T cells enriched from blood (not recorded which). The receptors were sampled from a man younger than 40 who had recovered from COVID-19.

This chain connects TRBV30 to TRBJ2-5, with a weak D call TRBD1 (5 bases). V was clipped by 5 bases and J by 2 bases, with 9 bases between them. CDR1 is GTSNPN and CDR2 is SVGIG in the germline V gene (reference sequence). The CDR3 runs to 12 residues. The CDR3, as DNA: TGTGCCTGGGCCGACAGACAAGAGACCCAGTACTTC. Translated, it gives CAWADRQETQYF.

The chain joins TRBV10-3 to TRBJ2-7; no reliable D call. Germline V gives CDR1 ENHRY, CDR2 SYGVKD. V was pared by 0 bases and J by 5 bases, with 5 bases between. This CDR3 has 12 residues. DNA for the CDR3: TGTGCCATCAGTGAGTCGCGGAACGAGCAGTACTTC. Its translation is CAISESRNEQYF.

J is TRBJ2-3 and V is TRBV7-9; 13 bases map to TRBD2. Germline CDR1 and CDR2: SEHNR and FQNEAQ (reference sequence). J was trimmed by 0 bases and V by 7 bases; bases with no gene match: 7. There are 17 residues in the CDR3. The CDR3 region has the DNA TGTGCCAGCACGGGACTAGCGGGGAGTTATAGCACAGATACGCAGTATTTT. This gives the protein CASTGLAGSYSTDTQYF. Variable domain in full (rest from reference TRBV7-9 and TRBJ2-3): DTGVSQNPRHKITKRGQNVTFRCDPISEHNRLYWYRQTLGQGPEFLTYFQNEAQLEKSRLLSDRFSAERPKGSFSTLEIQRTEQGDSAMYLCASTGLAGSYSTDTQYFGPGTRLTVL.

The chain is built from TRBV6-5 and TRBJ2-5; D is perhaps TRBD2 (5 bases). Germline V gene sequence: CDR1 MNHEY, CDR2 SVGAGI. The CDR3 has 13 residues. V was trimmed by 6 bases and J by 3 bases, leaving 11 bases between them. CDR3 in amino acids: CASSADSEETQYF. DNA of the CDR3: TGTGCCAGCAGCGCGGACTCAGAAGAGACCCAGTACTTC.

The chain couples TRBV12-3 or TRBV12-4 to TRBJ2-7; no reliable D call. The CDR3 totals 13 residues. V was shortened by 3 bases and J by 2 bases, with 8 bases between the two germline ends. The CDR3 DNA sequence: TGTGCCAGCAGTTTCGCAGTCCCCTACGAGCAGTACTTC. Translation gives CASSFAVPYEQYF.

J is TRBJ2-1 and V is TRBV3-1 (or the pseudogene TRBV3-2); D ambiguous. This CDR3 has 16 residues. Trimming removed 0 bases at V and 6 bases at J, with 15 bases between. The germline gives CDR1 LGHDT, CDR2 YNNKEL (reference sequence). CDR3 in DNA: TGTGCCAGCAGCCAAGAATCGCTAGTCTCCCTCAATGAGCAGTTCTTC. Translation: CASSQESLVSLNEQFF.

The rearrangement links TRBV7-9 to TRBJ2-1; 7 bases map to TRBD2. Germline V gene lookup returns CDR1 SEHNR and CDR2 FQNEAQ (reference sequence). The CDR3 contains 19 residues. Losses at the gene ends were 5 bases for V and 5 bases for J; bases not matched to a gene: 21. The CDR3 sequence: CASSPAWRLAGELHNEQFF. The CDR3 region has the DNA TGTGCCAGCAGCCCGGCCTGGAGATTGGCGGGGGAGCTACACAATGAGCAGTTCTTC.

The rearrangement joins TRBV7-9 to TRBJ1-2; 9 bases map to TRBD1. Germline V gene data show CDR1 as SEHNR and CDR2 as FQNEAQ (reference sequence). With V trimmed by 2 bases and J by 2 bases, 3 bases remained unmatched. This CDR3 contains 15 residues. CDR3 in amino acids: CASSLTGQGNYGYTF. In nucleotides, the CDR3 is TGTGCCAGCAGCTTAACTGGACAGGGGAACTATGGCTACACCTTC. Based on the CDR3 plus reference TRBV7-9 and TRBJ1-2, the full variable domain is DTGVSQNPRHKITKRGQNVTFRCDPISEHNRLYWYRQTLGQGPEFLTYFQNEAQLEKSRLLSDRFSAERPKGSFSTLEIQRTEQGDSAMYLCASSLTGQGNYGYTFGSGTRLTVV.

The V gene is TRBV19, the J gene TRBJ1-1, with D possibly matching TRBD1 (6 bases). Germline assignment: CDR1 LNHDA and CDR2 SQIVND (reference sequence). The CDR3 is 15 amino acids. V was pared by 7 bases and J by 4 bases, with 19 bases between. The CDR3 bases are TGTGCCAGTACTCCAAGGCAGGGGCAAGGCACTGAAGCTTTCTTT. The encoded protein is CASTPRQGQGTEAFF.

This clone has only one observation. The chain is built from TRBV6-5 and TRBJ2-1; no firm D call. Germline CDR1 is MNHEY and CDR2 is SVGAGI. Trimming left V 1 base short and J 0 bases short, with 4 bases between. The CDR3 covers 14 residues. DNA for the CDR3: TGTGCCAGCAGTTACTTCAGCTCCTACAATGAGCAGTTCTTC. It yields the protein CASSYFSSYNEQFF.

The CDR3 reads CASSLALAGARDTQYF. CDR3 in DNA: TGTGCCAGCAGCTTAGCGCTAGCGGGGGCGAGAGATACGCAGTATTTT. This sequence joins TRBV7-2 and TRBJ2-3; the match to TRBD2 covers 10 bases. The ends lost 0 bases at V and 5 bases at J; junction bases unmatched: 5. Germline-derived CDR1 and CDR2 are SGHTA and FQGNSA. This CDR3 contains 16 residues.

This clone was seen more than once but under ten times. This same CDR3 is encoded by further DNA sequences in the sample. This chain links TRBV2 with TRBJ1-2; TRBD1 agrees at 7 bases. CDR1 and CDR2 from the germline V gene are SNHLY and FYNNEI. V lost 6 bases to trimming and J lost 4 bases; unmatched junction nucleotides: 2. The CDR3 is 12 residues long. The CDR3 here is CASRGDSYGYTF. The DNA for the CDR3 is TGTGCCAGCAGGGGGGACAGCTATGGCTACACCTTC.

The chain employs TRBV7-2 and TRBJ1-3, with 9 bases that match TRBD1. J was trimmed by 3 bases and V by 3 bases; bases with no gene match: 3. Germline V gene data show CDR1 as SGHTA and CDR2 as FQGNSA. This CDR3 contains 15 residues. DNA for the CDR3: TGTGCCAGCAGCTTGGCGACAGGGGGTGGAAACACCATATATTTT. Translated, it gives CASSLATGGGNTIYF.

This sequence joins TRBV6-4 and TRBJ2-1; TRBD2 matches 13 bases. Germline values: CDR1 MRHNA, CDR2 SNTAGT. There are 15 residues in the CDR3. V shed 6 bases, J shed 10 bases, and the junction held 9 bases outside the gene matches. The CDR3 nucleotides are TGTGCCAGCAGCCAAACTAGCGGGGGGGCCGGAGAGCAGTTCTTC. It translates to CASSQTSGGAGEQFF.

The chain joins TRBV19 to TRBJ2-1; D is perhaps TRBD2 (6 bases). Germline CDR1 reads LNHDA; CDR2 reads SQIVND (reference sequence). The CDR3 is made up of 19 amino acids. The V and J ends lost 5 bases and 0 bases respectively, with 23 bases between them. CDR3 in amino acids: CASSGWGVAPHSSYNEQFF. The CDR3 bases are TGTGCCAGTAGTGGTTGGGGGGTCGCGCCGCATAGCTCCTACAATGAGCAGTTCTTC.